Listed below are T cell receptor beta chains from one sample, sequenced in a study of CD8 T cells in ankylosing spondylitis. TCRdb itself ran the 5' RACE reads through MiXCR, one entry per CDR3 protein. The data contain over 700,000 distinct CDR3 sequences, around 17% of them singletons. The sample was blood, either unsorted or a sorted T cell fraction (not recorded which). These receptors came from a male donor with ankylosing spondylitis. Both conserved end residues are part of each CDR3. The D gene is left open where the match is weak. Rows may omit the clone size; those that give it use once, few, many or a size class.

j_gene | d_gene | v_gene | abundance | CDR3aa | CDR3nt
TRBJ1-5 | NA | TRBV20-1 | NA | CSAGLGGFQSNQPQHF | TGCAGTGCCGGCCTGGGCGGGTTTCAAAGCAATCAGCCCCAGCATTTT
TRBJ2-7 | NA | TRBV5-1 | few | CASSLFHDADNYEQYF | TGCGCCAGCAGCTTGTTCCACGATGCGGACAACTACGAGCAGTACTTC
TRBJ1-6 | TRBD1 | TRBV19 | few | CASSTSTGTGDSPLHF | TGTGCCAGTAGTACTTCAACCGGGACAGGGGATTCACCCCTCCACTTT
TRBJ1-5 | TRBD1 | TRBV10-3 | few | CAISAQGGRDQPQHF | TGTGCCATCAGTGCCCAGGGGGGAAGGGATCAGCCCCAGCATTTT
TRBJ1-4 | NA | TRBV6-2/TRBV6-3 | few | CASSSTQGRVEKLFF | TGTGCCAGCAGTTCTACCCAGGGTCGTGTGGAAAAACTGTTTTTT
TRBJ2-5 | TRBD2 | TRBV24-1 | NA | CATSDPTSGAQETQYF | TGTGCCACCAGTGACCCGACTAGCGGAGCCCAAGAGACCCAGTACTTC
TRBJ2-1 | NA | TRBV5-6 | many | CASSLGSGNEQFF | TGTGCCAGCAGCCTCGGGAGTGGGAATGAGCAGTTCTTC
TRBJ2-7 | TRBD2 | TRBV13 | few | CASSPMRGINEQYF | TGTGCCAGCAGCCCCATGCGGGGGATAAACGAGCAGTACTTC
TRBJ2-1 | NA | TRBV29-1 | NA | CSVEDWPPEQFF | TGCAGCGTTGAAGATTGGCCGCCTGAGCAGTTCTTC
TRBJ2-3 | TRBD1 | TRBV6-2/TRBV6-3 | NA | CASSRLGTGRDTQYF | TGTGCCAGCAGCAGGCTCGGGACAGGGAGAGATACGCAGTATTTT
TRBJ2-7 | NA | TRBV24-1 | NA | CATSDTGTRYEQYF | TGTGCCACCAGTGATACCGGGACACGCTACGAGCAGTACTTC
TRBJ1-4 | TRBD1 | TRBV30 | few | CAWSEGQGNEKLFF | TGTGCCTGGAGTGAAGGACAGGGAAATGAAAAACTGTTTTTT
TRBJ2-7 | NA | TRBV7-9 | few | CASRSDSPDGVHF | TGTGCCAGCAGATCGGACAGTCCCGACGGGGTCCACTTC
TRBJ2-7 | NA | TRBV5-5 | few | CASSFPWETPYEQYF | TGTGCCAGCAGCTTTCCCTGGGAAACTCCCTACGAGCAGTACTTC
TRBJ1-2 | TRBD1 | TRBV20-1 | few | CSASPTGYDYGYTF | TGCAGTGCTAGCCCGACAGGGTACGACTATGGCTACACCTTC
TRBJ1-1 | NA | TRBV3-1 | NA | CASSHSGPTEAFF | TGTGCCAGCAGCCATTCAGGGCCCACTGAAGCTTTCTTT
TRBJ2-1 | TRBD1 | TRBV2 | NA | CASSEPDRVLYNEQFF | TGTGCCAGCAGTGAACCGGACAGGGTCCTGTACAATGAGCAGTTCTTC
TRBJ2-1 | TRBD1 | TRBV7-2 | NA | CASSPQTGYNEQFF | TGTGCCAGCAGCCCGCAGACAGGGTACAATGAGCAGTTCTTC
TRBJ2-2 | NA | TRBV7-2 | many | CASSLDGLRNTGELFF | TGTGCCAGCAGCTTAGATGGTCTCAGGAACACCGGGGAGCTGTTTTTT
TRBJ2-6 | TRBD1 | TRBV12-3/TRBV12-4 | few | CASSLGPGQWASGANVLTF | TGTGCCAGCAGTTTAGGCCCGGGACAGTGGGCCTCTGGGGCCAACGTCCTGACTTTC
TRBJ2-1 | TRBD2 | TRBV15 | few | CATSRGPSGEWAEQFF | TGTGCCACCAGCCGGGGGCCTAGCGGGGAATGGGCTGAGCAGTTCTTC
TRBJ1-3 | NA | TRBV11-2 | many | CASSLESGNTIYF | TGTGCCAGCAGCTTAGAATCTGGAAACACCATATATTTT
TRBJ2-1 | NA | TRBV9 | few | CASSVAPLNEQFF | TGTGCCAGCAGCGTAGCTCCGCTCAATGAGCAGTTCTTC
TRBJ2-7 | NA | TRBV5-1 | few | CASSLGGLGATSNYEQYF | TGCGCCAGCAGCTTGGGAGGTTTGGGGGCAACCTCCAACTACGAGCAGTACTTC
TRBJ2-3 | NA | TRBV20-1 | many | CSARVPGFTDTQYF | TGCAGTGCTAGAGTGCCAGGGTTCACAGATACGCAGTATTTT
TRBJ2-2 | NA | TRBV5-1 | NA | CASSLDGFSGELFF | TGCGCCAGCAGCCTGGACGGATTCTCCGGGGAGCTGTTTTTT
TRBJ1-6 | NA | TRBV5-1 | NA | CASSRGEQQNNSPLHF | TGCGCCAGCAGCCGTGGGGAGCAACAGAATAATTCACCCCTCCACTTT
TRBJ2-3 | NA | TRBV20-1 | NA | CSARPSITDTQYF | TGCAGTGCTAGACCGTCAATCACAGATACGCAGTATTTT
TRBJ2-7 | NA | TRBV9 | NA | CASSEQGDSYEQYF | TGTGCCAGCAGCGAACAGGGCGACTCCTACGAGCAGTACTTC
TRBJ2-2 | NA | TRBV24-1 | many | CATSDPRLAGELFF | TGTGCCACCAGTGATCCACGTTTGGCCGGGGAGCTGTTTTTT
TRBJ1-1 | NA | TRBV7-8 | many | CASSVRGDTEAFF | TGTGCCAGCAGCGTACGGGGGGACACTGAAGCTTTCTTT
TRBJ1-2 | NA | TRBV4-1 | few | CASSQDLVNSYGYTF | TGCGCCAGCAGCCAAGACCTGGTTAACTCCTATGGCTACACCTTC
TRBJ2-6 | NA | TRBV2 | NA | CASKFRVANVLTF | TGTGCCAGCAAGTTCAGGGTTGCCAACGTCCTGACTTTC
TRBJ2-7 | NA | TRBV20-1 | NA | CSAKDRFMSEQYF | TGCAGTGCCAAAGACCGCTTCATGAGCGAGCAGTACTTC
TRBJ1-1 | TRBD1 | TRBV16 | NA | CASSPQTGVGTEAFF | TGTGCCAGCAGCCCACAAACAGGGGTGGGCACTGAAGCTTTCTTT
TRBJ2-7 | NA | TRBV4-1 | NA | CASSQEVRDWDEQYF | TGCGCCAGCAGCCAAGAAGTCAGGGACTGGGACGAGCAGTACTTC
TRBJ2-7 | TRBD2 | TRBV4-1 | NA | CASSQPSAGGKTEQYF | TGCGCCAGCAGCCAGCCATCCGCGGGAGGGAAGACCGAGCAGTACTTC
TRBJ2-1 | TRBD1 | TRBV2 | few | CASRSGTGGYNEQFF | TGTGCCAGCAGATCCGGGACAGGGGGGTACAATGAGCAGTTCTTC
TRBJ2-1 | NA | TRBV5-1 | few | CASSPGMSSYNEQFF | TGCGCCAGCAGCCCCGGGATGAGCTCCTACAATGAGCAGTTCTTC